This T cell receptor (beta chain) was identified in a study of cytomegalovirus exposure and HLA in healthy donors. Study-level results: The authors listed roughly 150 TCR beta chains as cytomegalovirus-associated. As was reported, the classifier diagnosed cytomegalovirus status with high specificity and sensitivity.

This CDR3 region has 13 residues. Trimming cost V 3 bases and J 2 bases, with 7 bases left between them. Germline loops: CDR1 MDHEN, CDR2 SYDVKM. TCRdb keeps only in-frame clones here, not all; method: immunoSEQ multiplex PCR. The sample lists about 130,000 clones; roughly 89% were seen once. As regards this clone: Its antigen is still unknown.

The receptor comes from a woman aged 18 to 35 in good health and CMV-seronegative. The rearrangement uses TRBV28 and TRBJ2-5; D is unclear. The material sequenced was PBMCs. CDR3 coding DNA: TGTGCCAGCAGTTTCGACACGCAAGAGACCCAGTACTTC. It is translated as CASSFDTQETQYF.